This TCR beta chain was profiled in a study of shared clonotypes between healthy human individuals. Whole-study context: There were three CD4 naive, three CD4 memory, two CD8 naive and one CD8 memory plates per donor. Study outcomes and limitations: Non-shared clonotypes showed lower generation probabilities than clonotypes common to all four donors. Represented diversity (both genetic and exposure-history) was limited by the small number of donors.

The naive CD8 population came from CD45RO-negative cells selected for CCR7, without terminally differentiated effector memory CD45RA+ cells. The data were produced by immunoSEQ multiplex PCR, yet TCRdb's version contains in-frame clones alone and is incomplete. This table holds a few million clones, just over 90% found once. The count of this clone is one. Its antigen is currently unknown. Other DNA variants within this sample encode the same CDR3. The TCR comes from a man aged 18 to 35 in good health. Some clones in this sample may be carry-over from other donors' samples. The sequenced sample consisted of naive CD8+ T cells from PBMCs.

CDR3 sequence reads: CASSARLAGGYNEQFF. CDR3 bases: TGTGCCAGCAGCGCCAGACTAGCGGGAGGTTACAATGAGCAGTTCTTC. The chain couples TRBV9 to TRBJ2-1, with 13 nucleotides matching TRBD2. Germline V CDR1 and CDR2: SGDLS, YYNGEE. The CDR3 runs to 16 residues. V gave up 3 bases and J gave up 4 bases; unmatched junction bases: 4.